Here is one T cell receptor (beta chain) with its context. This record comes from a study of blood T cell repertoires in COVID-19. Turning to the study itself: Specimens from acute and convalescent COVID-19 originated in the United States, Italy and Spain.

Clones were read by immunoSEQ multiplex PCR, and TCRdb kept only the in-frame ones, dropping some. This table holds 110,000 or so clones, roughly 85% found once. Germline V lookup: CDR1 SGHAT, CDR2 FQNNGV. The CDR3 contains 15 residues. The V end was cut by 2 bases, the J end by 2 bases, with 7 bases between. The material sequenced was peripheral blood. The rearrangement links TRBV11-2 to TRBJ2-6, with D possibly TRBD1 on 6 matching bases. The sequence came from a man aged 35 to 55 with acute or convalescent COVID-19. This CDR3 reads CASSLNRAGANVLTF. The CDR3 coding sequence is TGTGCCAGCAGCTTAAACAGGGCTGGGGCCAACGTCCTGACTTTC.